This T cell receptor (beta chain) was sequenced in a study of shared clonotypes between healthy human individuals. Here immunoSEQ multiplex PCR was the method, and the copy in TCRdb shows in-frame clones only, minus some. The sample yields around 2,000,000 clones, just over 90% seen once. CD45RO-negative CD8 cells positively selected for CCR7 made up the naive population, which excluded terminally differentiated effector memory CD45RA+ cells. The sequenced sample consisted of naive CD8+ T cells from PBMCs. The sequence came from a man between 18 and 29 years old in good health. Some clones in this sample may be carry-over from other donors' samples.

Written as DNA, the CDR3 is TGTGCCAGCAGTTTATCAGGGGTTGGCACCGGGGAGCTGTTTTTT. This gives the protein CASSLSGVGTGELFF. V and J are TRBV28 and TRBJ2-2; D might be TRBD1 (6 bases). Trimming pared 1 base from V and 4 bases from J, leaving 10 bases between. The CDR3 extends over 15 amino acids. The germline V gene encodes CDR1 MDHEN and CDR2 SYDVKM.